A selection of T cell receptor beta chains follows, all from one sample in a study of blood T cell repertoires in COVID-19. Sequencing used immunoSEQ multiplex PCR; TCRdb keeps in-frame clones, though not all of them. The sample shows approximately 290,000 clones, almost 90% of them seen only once. Source material: PBMCs or T cells enriched from blood (not recorded which). These receptors were taken from a young woman with acute COVID-19. Both conserved end residues are trimmed from each CDR3. The D gene is left open where the match is weak.

cdr3_length j_call d_call v_call cdr3_aa
17 TRBJ2-1 TRBD2 TRBV19 ASSIRRPSGSSHYNEQF
16 TRBJ1-3 . TRBV5-6 ASSLELKAGRLRNTIY
12 TRBJ1-1 . TRBV28 ASTSILDDTEAF
14 TRBJ2-7 TRBD1 TRBV6-5 ASSYSPGTGKGEQY
16 TRBJ2-7 . TRBV2 ASRAGGSVGGSSYEQY
12 TRBJ1-2 . TRBV2 ASSQRQSMGGYT
12 TRBJ2-2 . TRBV2 ASSEEQGPGELF
11 TRBJ2-7 TRBD1 TRBV6-5 ASSPDRSGEQY
14 TRBJ2-1 TRBD2 TRBV4-2 ASSRTGTSGSDEQF
15 TRBJ2-1 TRBD1 TRBV7-3 ASSLRLTGGAYNEQF
8 TRBJ1-2 . TRBV20-1 SAWSYGYT
14 TRBJ2-1 TRBD2 TRBV9 ASSVPTSGRVDEQF
11 TRBJ2-2 TRBD2 TRBV28 ASTLTSSGELF
12 TRBJ1-1 TRBD1 TRBV10-3 AISGDRTGNGAF
11 TRBJ2-2 . TRBV12-3/TRBV12-4 ASSSRETGELF
14 TRBJ2-1 TRBD2 TRBV19 ASSIVGLAGENEQF
13 TRBJ1-5 TRBD1 TRBV19 ASSDRAYSNQPQH
10 TRBJ2-3 . TRBV11-2 ASSLAQGAQY
13 TRBJ1-4 TRBD1 TRBV5-1 ASSRNRGTNEKLF
13 TRBJ1-6 TRBD1 TRBV5-1 ASSPGQGGFSPLH
12 TRBJ1-2 . TRBV7-9 ASSPAGETYGYT
13 TRBJ2-2 TRBD2 TRBV4-1 ASREGLAGTGELF
12 TRBJ1-1 TRBD1 TRBV6-6 ASIVQGKNTEAF
12 TRBJ2-7 TRBD1 TRBV27 ASSIIGQGEEQY
11 TRBJ1-5 . TRBV7-9 ASSSGESQPQH
13 TRBJ2-1 TRBD2 TRBV7-3 ASSLTPSGANEQF
15 TRBJ1-5 . TRBV19 ASTSSLGGNIYQPQH
14 TRBJ2-1 TRBD1 TRBV5-1 ASSGPGQGSYNEQF
13 TRBJ2-5 . TRBV6-5 ASSYSGTQAETQY
14 TRBJ1-2 . TRBV28 ASSPYGAGKFNGYT
13 TRBJ1-1 . TRBV4-1 ASTPEWASGAEAF
12 TRBJ2-5 TRBD1 TRBV6-2/TRBV6-3 ASSPGQDKETQY
11 TRBJ1-1 . TRBV27 ASSVAVNTEAF
13 TRBJ2-3 TRBD1 TRBV7-3 ASSVQGASTDTQY
12 TRBJ2-7 . TRBV28 ASSWDRGLYEQY
11 TRBJ1-1 TRBD1 TRBV27 ASRTGLNTEAF
14 TRBJ1-2 TRBD1 TRBV4-2 ASSQDLNQGDYGYT